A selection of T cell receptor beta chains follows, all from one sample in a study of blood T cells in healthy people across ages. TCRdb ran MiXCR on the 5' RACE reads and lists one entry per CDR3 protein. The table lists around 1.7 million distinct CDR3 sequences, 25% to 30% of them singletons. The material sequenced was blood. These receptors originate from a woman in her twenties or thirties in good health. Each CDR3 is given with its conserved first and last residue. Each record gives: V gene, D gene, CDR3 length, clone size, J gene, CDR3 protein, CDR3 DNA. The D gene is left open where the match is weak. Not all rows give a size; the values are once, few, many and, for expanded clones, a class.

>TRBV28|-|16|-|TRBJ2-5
CASSRPWGRNQETQYF
TGTGCCAGCAGCCGGCCATGGGGGAGGAACCAAGAGACCCAGTACTTC
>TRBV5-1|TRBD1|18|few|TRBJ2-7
CASSDDPEGQGPWYEQYF
TGCGCCAGCAGCGACGACCCCGAGGGACAGGGGCCGTGGTACGAGCAGTACTTC
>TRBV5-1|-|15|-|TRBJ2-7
CASSVTPGRDYEQYF
TGCGCCAGCAGCGTAACACCGGGACGGGATTACGAGCAGTACTTC
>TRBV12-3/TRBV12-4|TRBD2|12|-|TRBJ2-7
CAGSQREREQYF
TGTGCCGGCAGTCAGCGGGAGCGTGAGCAGTACTTC
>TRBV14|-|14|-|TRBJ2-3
CASSQATSTDTQYF
TGTGCCAGCAGCCAAGCGACTAGCACAGATACGCAGTATTTT
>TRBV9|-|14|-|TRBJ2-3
CASSVIPPLDTQYF
TGTGCCAGCAGCGTAATTCCCCCACTGGATACGCAGTATTTT
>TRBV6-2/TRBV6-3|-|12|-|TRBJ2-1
CASSYSRVEQFF
TGTGCCAGCAGTTACTCTCGGGTCGAGCAGTTCTTC
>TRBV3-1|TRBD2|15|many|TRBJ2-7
CASSVTSGRAGEQYF
TGTGCCAGCAGCGTCACTAGCGGGAGGGCTGGCGAGCAGTACTTC
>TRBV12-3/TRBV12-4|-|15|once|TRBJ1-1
CASSSSGAQNTEAFF
TGTGCCAGCAGTTCGAGTGGGGCTCAGAACACTGAAGCTTTCTTT
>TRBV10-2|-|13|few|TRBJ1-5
CASTVGFPQPQHF
TGCGCCAGCACGGTAGGCTTTCCTCAGCCCCAGCATTTT
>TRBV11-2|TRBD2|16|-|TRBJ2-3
CASSRAERGYTDTQYF
TGTGCCAGCAGCCGTGCCGAGCGGGGGTACACAGATACGCAGTATTTT
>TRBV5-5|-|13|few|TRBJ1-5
CASSSPPAGPQHF
TGTGCCAGCAGCTCCCCGCCCGCGGGGCCCCAGCATTTT
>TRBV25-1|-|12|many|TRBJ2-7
CASSWGAYEQYF
TGTGCCAGCAGTTGGGGGGCTTACGAGCAGTACTTC
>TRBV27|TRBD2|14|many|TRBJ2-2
CASSFGGGTGELFF
TGTGCCAGCAGTTTTGGCGGGGGGACCGGGGAGCTGTTTTTT
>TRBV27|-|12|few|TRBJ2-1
CASSEGVDEQFF
TGTGCCAGCAGTGAAGGGGTCGATGAGCAGTTCTTC
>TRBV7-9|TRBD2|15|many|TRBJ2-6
CASRLGGTGANVLTF
TGTGCCAGCAGACTCGGGGGGACTGGGGCCAACGTCCTGACTTTC
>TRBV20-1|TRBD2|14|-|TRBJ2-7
CSAARTSGPYEQYF
TGCAGTGCTGCAAGGACTAGCGGTCCCTACGAGCAGTACTTC
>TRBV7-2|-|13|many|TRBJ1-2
CASSLGPLYGYTF
TGTGCCAGCAGTCTCGGACCGCTCTATGGCTACACCTTC
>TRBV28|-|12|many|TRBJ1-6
CASSLGNPPLHF
TGTGCCAGCAGTTTGGGCAATCCACCCCTCCACTTT
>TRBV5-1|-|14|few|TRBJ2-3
CASSLESDTDTQYF
TGCGCCAGCAGCTTGGAGTCGGACACAGATACGCAGTATTTT
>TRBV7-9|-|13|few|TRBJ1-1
CASSMGPTTEAFF
TGTGCCAGCAGCATGGGACCGACCACTGAAGCTTTCTTT
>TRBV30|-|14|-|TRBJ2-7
CAWSPRRGRDEQYF
TGTGCCTGGAGTCCTAGGCGGGGACGAGACGAGCAGTACTTC
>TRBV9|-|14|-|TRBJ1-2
CASSVGGSNYGYTF
TGTGCCAGCAGCGTGGGTGGCAGTAACTATGGCTACACCTTC